These 25 T cell receptor beta chains came from one sample sequenced in a study of OX40 agonist ivuxolimab in advanced cancers. Clones were read by immunoSEQ multiplex PCR, and TCRdb kept only the in-frame ones, dropping some. The data hold roughly 26,000 clones, with about 90% observed a single time. Sequencing used CD4+ or CD8+ T cells sorted from blood, obtained in a trial of the OX40 agonist ivuxolimab. These receptors were collected from an adult with an advanced solid tumor such as melanoma, head and neck, liver or kidney cancer.

The CDR3 DNA reads as TGTGCCAGCAGTCTTACAGAGAACACTGAAGCTTTCTTT. Amino acid sequence: CASSLTENTEAFF. This chain connects TRBV6-1 to TRBJ1-1; D unclear. Germline V gene lookup returns CDR1 MNHNS and CDR2 SASEGT. The CDR3 runs 13 residues. The V and J ends lost 5 bases and 1 base respectively, with 8 bases between them.

This chain uses TRBV5-4 with TRBJ2-2; 8 nucleotides align to TRBD1. CDR1 is SGHNT, CDR2 YYREEE, per germline (reference sequence). The CDR3 consists of 15 residues. The V segment lost 4 bases and the J segment 7 bases; nucleotides outside the gene matches: 9. The CDR3 DNA is TGTGCCAGCAGCACCTGGACAGGGAGGAACGGGGAGCTGTTTTTT. As protein: CASSTWTGRNGELFF.

The chain carries TRBV10-3 and TRBJ2-7, with 11 bases aligning to TRBD2. The CDR3 contains 16 residues. V lost 3 bases to trimming and J lost 1 base; unmatched junction nucleotides: 5. Germline V gene lookup returns CDR1 ENHRY and CDR2 SYGVKD. CDR3 coding DNA: TGTGCCATCAGTGAACTAGCGGGAGTCCGTTCCTACGAGCAGTACTTC. Translation: CAISELAGVRSYEQYF.

This CDR3 is CASTTGWEPGANVLTF. In DNA form, the CDR3 reads TGTGCCAGTACCACCGGGTGGGAGCCTGGGGCCAACGTCCTGACTTTC. The gene calls are TRBV19 and TRBJ2-6, with TRBD2 as a possible D gene (5 bases). This CDR3 is 16 amino acids long. Germline CDR1 LNHDA, CDR2 SQIVND (reference sequence). Trimming left V 7 bases short and J 2 bases short, with 15 bases between.

This sequence joins TRBV5-1 and TRBJ1-1, with D uncertain. CDR1 SGHRS and CDR2 YFSETQ come from the germline V gene. Trimming took 5 bases from V and 6 from J, leaving 14 bases between them. The CDR3 runs to 13 residues. The chain's CDR3 is CASRAISGPEAFF. The CDR3 bases are TGCGCCAGCAGAGCCATCTCAGGACCTGAAGCTTTCTTT. The complete variable domain, with remaining parts taken from reference TRBV5-1 and TRBJ1-1, reads KAGVTQTPRYLIKTRGQQVTLSCSPISGHRSVSWYQQTPGQGLQFLFEYFSETQRNKGNFPGRFSGRQFSNSRSEMNVSTLELGDSALYLCASRAISGPEAFFGQGTRLTVV.

The CDR3 coding sequence is TGTGCCAGCAGTTTAGGACCTTTAGGCAATCAGCCCCAGCATTTT. This codes for CASSLGPLGNQPQHF. The chain couples TRBV28 to TRBJ1-5; no clear D. CDR3 length: 15 amino acids. Trimming took off 2 bases at V and 2 bases at J, with 10 bases between the two ends. Germline V CDR1 and CDR2: MDHEN, SYDVKM.

This clone appeared a single time. The chain links TRBV19 to TRBJ2-1, with 11 bases aligning to TRBD2. Germline V gene lookup returns CDR1 LNHDA and CDR2 SQIVND (reference sequence). This CDR3 contains 15 residues. After removal of 3 bases from V and 5 bases from J, the junction contained 3 bases not matched to a gene. The CDR3 DNA follows: TGTGCCAGTAGTATTACTAGCGGGGGAAACAATGAGCAGTTCTTC. This sequence encodes CASSITSGGNNEQFF.

This clone came up once. The V and J genes are TRBV5-6 and TRBJ2-2, with D tentatively TRBD1 (6 bases). CDR3 length: 14 residues. Germline V lookup: CDR1 SGHDT, CDR2 YYEEEE. Trimming cost V 0 bases and J 6 bases, with 9 bases left between them. In DNA, the CDR3 is TGTGCCAGCAGCTTGGCGGCAGGGGCCGGGGAGCTGTTTTTT. Its translation is CASSLAAGAGELFF. Combining the CDR3 with reference TRBV5-6 and TRBJ2-2 gives the whole variable domain DAGVTQSPTHLIKTRGQQVTLRCSPKSGHDTVSWYQQALGQGPQFIFQYYEEEERQRGNFPDRFSGHQFPNYSSELNVNALLLGDSALYLCASSLAAGAGELFFGEGSRLTVL.

The chain uses TRBV5-8 and TRBJ1-2; 7 nucleotides match TRBD1. The CDR3 contains 14 residues. Trimming removed 0 bases from V and 4 bases from J; junction bases left unmatched: 3. Germline CDR1 SGHTS, CDR2 YDEGEE. In DNA form, the CDR3 reads TGTGCCAGCAGCTTGGGGGACAGATCCTATGGCTACACCTTC. Protein: CASSLGDRSYGYTF.

This clone was picked up one time. CDR3 loop: CASSIKGLEFNEQFF. The CDR3, as DNA: TGTGCCAGTAGTATAAAAGGACTAGAATTCAATGAGCAGTTCTTC. V and J are TRBV19 and TRBJ2-1, with 7 bases fitting TRBD2. The germline V gene has CDR1 LNHDA and CDR2 SQIVND (reference sequence). CDR3 size: 15 residues. V shed 2 bases and J 6 bases; nucleotides not matched to a gene: 7. Filled out from reference TRBV19 and TRBJ2-1, the complete variable domain reads DGGITQSPKYLFRKEGQNVTLSCEQNLNHDAMYWYRQDPGQGLRLIYYSQIVNDFQKGDIAEGYSVSREKKESFPLTVTSAQKNPTAFYLCASSIKGLEFNEQFFGPGTRLTVL.

This chain joins TRBV9 and TRBJ2-2; no clear D. Trimming cost V 3 bases and J 0 bases, with 9 bases left between them. Germline loops: CDR1 SGDLS, CDR2 YYNGEE. This CDR3 is 15 amino acids long. CDR3 loop: CASSDRVSNTGELFF. CDR3 in DNA: TGTGCCAGCAGCGATCGGGTCTCGAACACCGGGGAGCTGTTTTTT.

This clone was recorded once. The CDR3 nucleotides read TGTGCCAGCAGTGGGGACAGGGACAATCAGCCCCAGCATTTT. Residues: CASSGDRDNQPQHF. The chain combines TRBV28 with TRBJ1-5; 9 nucleotides match TRBD1. Germline V lookup: CDR1 MDHEN, CDR2 SYDVKM. After removal of 5 bases from V and 3 bases from J, the junction contained 2 bases not matched to a gene. The CDR3 is 14 residues long.

This clone was counted a single time. The chain links TRBV5-1 to TRBJ2-7; 7 nucleotides agree with TRBD1. J gave up 3 bases and V 4 bases, and 10 bases lay outside the gene matches. Germline V gene data show CDR1 as SGHRS and CDR2 as YFSETQ. The CDR3 is 15 amino acids. CDR3 sequence: CASSTAGGLFYEQYF. In DNA form, the CDR3 reads TGCGCCAGCAGCACCGCAGGGGGTCTATTCTACGAGCAGTACTTC.

The rearrangement links TRBV6-5 to TRBJ2-1; 9 positions agree with TRBD2. CDR1 is MNHEY and CDR2 is SVGAGI in the germline V gene. The CDR3 length is 15 residues. Unmatched junction bases numbered 14, after V lost 8 bases and J lost 9 bases. CDR3 nucleotide sequence: TGTGCCAGCTTTGACACCGGGACTAGCAATGGTGAGCAGTTCTTC. Translating it yields CASFDTGTSNGEQFF.

This chain links TRBV28 with TRBJ1-6; the match to TRBD1 covers 7 bases. The CDR3 extends over 16 amino acids. V trimming: 6 bases; J trimming: 2 bases; junction bases outside the gene matches: 7. Germline CDR1 MDHEN, CDR2 SYDVKM. This CDR3 reads CASRATGNPYNSPLHF. Here the CDR3 DNA reads TGTGCCAGCAGAGCGACAGGGAATCCCTATAATTCACCCCTCCACTTT.

This chain connects TRBV5-1 to TRBJ2-7, with 7 positions matching TRBD1. With 0 bases clipped from V and 5 bases from J, the junction kept 11 bases outside the gene matches. CDR3 length equals 16 residues. In germline, CDR1 is SGHRS, CDR2 YFSETQ. The CDR3 reads CASSLALITGADEQYF. CDR3 sequence (DNA): TGCGCCAGCAGCTTGGCACTTATTACAGGGGCCGACGAGCAGTACTTC.

This clone was detected only once. This sequence joins TRBV27 and TRBJ2-1; 12 bases line up with TRBD1. From germline, CDR1 is MNHEY and CDR2 SMNVEV (reference sequence). The CDR3 totals 16 residues. The junction had 8 bases not matched to a gene; V was cut back by 5 bases and J by 6 bases. CDR3 coding DNA: TGTGCCAGCAGTGGCACCGGGACAGGGGGCATCAATGAGCAGTTCTTC. The encoded protein is CASSGTGTGGINEQFF.

The chain carries TRBV6-5 and TRBJ2-7; D might be TRBD1 (5 bases). Per germline, CDR1 MNHEY and CDR2 SVGAGI. The CDR3 extends over 15 amino acids. Trimming pared 6 bases from V and 0 bases from J, leaving 15 bases between. The CDR3 spells CASSQRTSSSYEQYF. The CDR3 DNA follows: TGTGCCAGCAGCCAAAGGACATCGAGCTCCTACGAGCAGTACTTC.

V and J are TRBV5-6 and TRBJ2-7, with 7 bases lining up with TRBD1. In germline, CDR1 is SGHDT, CDR2 YYEEEE. Trimming at V came to 3 bases and at J to 5 bases, leaving 14 bases not matched to a gene. This CDR3 is built from 16 residues. The chain's CDR3 is CASSSHYRGPYDEQYF. The CDR3 DNA is TGTGCCAGCAGCTCTCACTACAGGGGTCCGTACGACGAGCAGTACTTC.

The V and J genes are TRBV28 and TRBJ1-5; D is ambiguous. Germline assignment: CDR1 MDHEN and CDR2 SYDVKM. The CDR3 contains 15 residues. Between the trimmed V and J ends, which lost 2 bases and 6 bases, there was a span of 14 bases. The CDR3 loop reads CASSLIGSIIQPQHF. CDR3 in DNA: TGTGCCAGCAGTTTAATAGGGTCAATCATTCAGCCCCAGCATTTT. The full variable domain, with the rest looked up from reference TRBV28 and TRBJ1-5, is DVKVTQSSRYLVKRTGEKVFLECVQDMDHENMFWYRQDPGLGLRLIYFSYDVKMKEKGDIPEGYSVSREKKERFSLILESASTNQTSMYLCASSLIGSIIQPQHFGDGTRLSIL.

The genes are TRBV4-3 and TRBJ2-5; D may be TRBD2 (5 bases). This CDR3 spans 15 amino acids. V was cut by 3 bases and J by 4 bases, with 15 bases left in between. CDR1 and CDR2 from the germline V gene are LGHNA and YSLEER. Here the CDR3 reads CASSQMREGAETQYF. The CDR3 DNA sequence: TGCGCCAGCAGCCAGATGCGAGAGGGCGCAGAGACCCAGTACTTC.

This sequence joins TRBV4-3 and TRBJ1-2; no clear D gene. The CDR3 loop spans 16 amino acids. The ends were cut back, 1 base at V and 5 bases at J, with 17 bases in the middle. CDR1 LGHNA and CDR2 YSLEER come from the germline V gene. CDR3 nucleotide sequence: TGCGCCAGCAGCCAAGTCGGTGGACGGGATAGGTATGGCTACACCTTC. Its translation: CASSQVGGRDRYGYTF.

The rearrangement joins TRBV11-2 to TRBJ2-7; 9 bases map to TRBD1. Trimming cost V 1 base and J 2 bases; bases outside gene matches: 0. CDR1 is SGHAT and CDR2 is FQNNGV in the germline V gene. CDR3 size: 14 residues. Here the CDR3 DNA reads TGTGCCAGCAGCTTAGGACAGGGGGCCTACGAGCAGTACTTC. Protein sequence: CASSLGQGAYEQYF. Full variable domain (missing parts from reference TRBV11-2 and TRBJ2-7): EAGVAQSPRYKIIEKRQSVAFWCNPISGHATLYWYQQILGQGPKLLIQFQNNGVVDDSQLPKDRFSAERLKGVDSTLKIQPAKLEDSAVYLCASSLGQGAYEQYFGPGTRLTVT.

The genes are TRBV6-4 and TRBJ2-2; 9 nucleotides match TRBD1. In germline, CDR1 is MRHNA, CDR2 SNTAGT. The length of the CDR3 is 16 residues. With 3 bases clipped from V and 6 bases from J, the junction kept 8 bases outside the gene matches. In DNA form, the CDR3 reads TGTGCCAGCAGTGAAGGGGACAGGGTTGGGTCCGGGGAGCTGTTTTTT. Residues: CASSEGDRVGSGELFF.

This sequence joins TRBV29-1 and TRBJ2-1, with D possibly called TRBD1 or TRBD2 (5 bases each). Germline CDR1 reads SQVTM; CDR2 reads ANQGSEA. The V end was cut by 6 bases, the J end by 5 bases, with 11 bases between. The CDR3 extends over 12 amino acids. The CDR3 loop is CSVRGPHNEQFF. CDR3 nucleotides: TGCAGCGTACGGGGACCGCACAATGAGCAGTTCTTC.